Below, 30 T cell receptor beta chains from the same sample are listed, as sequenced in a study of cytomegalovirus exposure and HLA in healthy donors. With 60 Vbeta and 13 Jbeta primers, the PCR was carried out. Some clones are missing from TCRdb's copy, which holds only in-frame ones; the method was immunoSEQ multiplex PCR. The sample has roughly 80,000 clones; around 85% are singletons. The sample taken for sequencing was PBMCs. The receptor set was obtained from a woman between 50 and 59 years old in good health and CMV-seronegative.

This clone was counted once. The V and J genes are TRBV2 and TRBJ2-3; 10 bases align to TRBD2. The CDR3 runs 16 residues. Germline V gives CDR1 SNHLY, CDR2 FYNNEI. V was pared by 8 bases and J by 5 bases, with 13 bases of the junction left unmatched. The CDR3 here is CASRPLLAGLRDTQYF. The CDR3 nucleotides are TGTGCCAGCCGGCCCCTACTAGCGGGATTGCGAGATACGCAGTATTTT.

The CDR3 coding sequence is TGTGCCAGCAGCCCGGACAGGGGGCTGACTAATGAAAAACTGTTTTTT. Its translation is CASSPDRGLTNEKLFF. This rearrangement joins TRBV11-3 to TRBJ1-4; the match to TRBD1 covers 11 bases. The CDR3 sequence is 16 residues long. The germline gives CDR1 SGHNT, CDR2 YENEEA. Trimming removed 5 bases from V and 2 bases from J; junction bases left unmatched: 4.

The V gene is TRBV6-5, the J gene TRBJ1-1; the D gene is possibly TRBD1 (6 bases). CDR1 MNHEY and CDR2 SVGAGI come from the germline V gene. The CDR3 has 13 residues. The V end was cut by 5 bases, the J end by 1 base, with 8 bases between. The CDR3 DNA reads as TGTGCCAGCAGTAGGACAGAGAACACTGAAGCTTTCTTT. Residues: CASSRTENTEAFF.

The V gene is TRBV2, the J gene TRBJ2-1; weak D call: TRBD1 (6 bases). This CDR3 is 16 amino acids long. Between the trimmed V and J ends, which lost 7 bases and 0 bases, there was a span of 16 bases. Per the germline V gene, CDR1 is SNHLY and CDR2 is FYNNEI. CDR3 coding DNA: TGTGCCAGCAATTCAGGGGCCCCAAGCTCCTACAATGAGCAGTTCTTC. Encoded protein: CASNSGAPSSYNEQFF.

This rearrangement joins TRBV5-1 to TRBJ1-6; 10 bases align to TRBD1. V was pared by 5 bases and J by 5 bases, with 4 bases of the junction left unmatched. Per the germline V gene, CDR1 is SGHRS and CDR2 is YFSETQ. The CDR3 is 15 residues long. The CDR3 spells CASRSGTGDNSPLHF. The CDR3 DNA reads TGCGCCAGCAGATCCGGGACAGGGGATAATTCACCCCTCCACTTT.

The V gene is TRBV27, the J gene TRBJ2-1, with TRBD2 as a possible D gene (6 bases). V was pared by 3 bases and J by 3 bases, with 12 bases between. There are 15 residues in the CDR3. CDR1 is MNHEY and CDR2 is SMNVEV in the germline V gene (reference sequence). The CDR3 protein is CASSFKGTVYNEQFF. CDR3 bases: TGTGCCAGCAGTTTCAAGGGGACTGTCTACAATGAGCAGTTCTTC.

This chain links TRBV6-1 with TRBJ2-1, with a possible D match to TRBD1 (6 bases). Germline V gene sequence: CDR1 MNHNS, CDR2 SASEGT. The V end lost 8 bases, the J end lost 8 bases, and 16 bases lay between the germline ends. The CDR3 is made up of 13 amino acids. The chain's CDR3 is CASGRVTGYEQFF. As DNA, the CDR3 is TGTGCCAGCGGCAGGGTAACAGGGTATGAGCAGTTCTTC.

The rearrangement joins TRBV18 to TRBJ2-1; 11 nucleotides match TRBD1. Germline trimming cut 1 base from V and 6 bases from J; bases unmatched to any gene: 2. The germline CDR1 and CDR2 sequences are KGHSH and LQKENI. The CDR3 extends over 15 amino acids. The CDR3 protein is CASSPLGTGGNEQFF. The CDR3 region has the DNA TGTGCCAGCTCACCACTCGGGACAGGGGGCAATGAGCAGTTCTTC.

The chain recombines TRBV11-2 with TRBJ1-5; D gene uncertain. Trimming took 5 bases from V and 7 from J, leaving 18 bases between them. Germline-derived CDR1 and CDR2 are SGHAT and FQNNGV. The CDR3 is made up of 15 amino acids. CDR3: CASSLTEGDGQPQHF. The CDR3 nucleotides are TGTGCCAGCAGCCTAACGGAGGGAGATGGGCAGCCCCAGCATTTT.

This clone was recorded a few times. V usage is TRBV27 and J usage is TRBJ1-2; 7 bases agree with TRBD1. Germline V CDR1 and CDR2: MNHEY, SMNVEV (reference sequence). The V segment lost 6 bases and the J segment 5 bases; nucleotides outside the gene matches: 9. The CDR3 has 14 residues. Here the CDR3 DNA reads TGTGCCAGCAGCCCGACAGGGATGGTTTATGGCTACACCTTC. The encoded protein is CASSPTGMVYGYTF.

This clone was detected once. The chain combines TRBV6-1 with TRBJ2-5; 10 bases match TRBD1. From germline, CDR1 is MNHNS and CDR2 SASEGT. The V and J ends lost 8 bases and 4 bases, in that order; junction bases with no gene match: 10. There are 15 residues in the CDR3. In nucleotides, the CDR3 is TGTGCCAGCGAGAGACCGAGGACAGGGGGAGAGACCCAGTACTTC. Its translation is CASERPRTGGETQYF.

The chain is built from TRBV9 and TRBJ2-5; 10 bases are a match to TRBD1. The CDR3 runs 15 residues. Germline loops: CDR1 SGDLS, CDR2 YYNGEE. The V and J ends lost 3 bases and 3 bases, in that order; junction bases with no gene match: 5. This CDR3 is CASSAPGQGEETQYF. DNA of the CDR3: TGTGCCAGCAGCGCCCCCGGACAGGGGGAAGAGACCCAGTACTTC.

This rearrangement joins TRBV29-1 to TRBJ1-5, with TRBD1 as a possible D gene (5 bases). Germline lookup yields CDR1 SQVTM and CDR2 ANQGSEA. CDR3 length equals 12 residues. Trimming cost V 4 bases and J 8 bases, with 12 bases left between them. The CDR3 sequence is CSVAEGTEPQHF. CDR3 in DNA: TGCAGCGTTGCGGAGGGGACGGAGCCCCAGCATTTT.

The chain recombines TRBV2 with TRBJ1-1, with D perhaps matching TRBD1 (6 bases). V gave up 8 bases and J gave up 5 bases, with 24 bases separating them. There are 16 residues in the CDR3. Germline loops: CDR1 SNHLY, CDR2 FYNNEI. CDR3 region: CASGRGRGLLETEAFF. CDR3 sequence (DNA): TGTGCCAGCGGGCGAGGCAGGGGCCTTTTGGAGACTGAAGCTTTCTTT.

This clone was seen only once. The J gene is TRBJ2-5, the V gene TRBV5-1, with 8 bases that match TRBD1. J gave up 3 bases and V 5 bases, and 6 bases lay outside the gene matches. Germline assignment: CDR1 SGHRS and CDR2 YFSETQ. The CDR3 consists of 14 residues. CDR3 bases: TGCGCCAGCAGACCTCAGACAGGGGAAGAGACCCAGTACTTC. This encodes CASRPQTGEETQYF.

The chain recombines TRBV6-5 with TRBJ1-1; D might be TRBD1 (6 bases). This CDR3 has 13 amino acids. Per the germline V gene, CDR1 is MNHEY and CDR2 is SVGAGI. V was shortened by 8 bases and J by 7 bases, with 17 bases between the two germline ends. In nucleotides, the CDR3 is TGTGCCAGCGGGGGGGGCGCTAGGATTGAAGCTTTCTTT. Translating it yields CASGGGARIEAFF.

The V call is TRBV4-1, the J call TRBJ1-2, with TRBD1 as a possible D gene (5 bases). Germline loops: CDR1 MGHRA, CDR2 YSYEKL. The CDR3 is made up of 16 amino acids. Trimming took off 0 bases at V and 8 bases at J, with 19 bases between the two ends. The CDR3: CASSQDSLGGVGGYTF. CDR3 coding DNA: TGCGCCAGCAGCCAAGATTCGTTGGGGGGAGTCGGAGGCTACACCTTC.

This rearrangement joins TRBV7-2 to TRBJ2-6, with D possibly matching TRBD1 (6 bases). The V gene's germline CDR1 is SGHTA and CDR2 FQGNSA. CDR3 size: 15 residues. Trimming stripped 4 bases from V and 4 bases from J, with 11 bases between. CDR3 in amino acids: CASSSTGPGANVLTF. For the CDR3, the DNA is TGTGCCAGCAGCTCCACAGGGCCCGGGGCCAACGTCCTGACTTTC.

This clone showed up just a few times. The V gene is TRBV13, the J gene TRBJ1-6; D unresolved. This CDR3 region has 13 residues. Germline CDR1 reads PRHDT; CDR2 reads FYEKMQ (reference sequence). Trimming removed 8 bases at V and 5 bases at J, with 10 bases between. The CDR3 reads CASGVANNSPLHF. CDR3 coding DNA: TGTGCCAGCGGTGTGGCCAATAATTCACCCCTCCACTTT.

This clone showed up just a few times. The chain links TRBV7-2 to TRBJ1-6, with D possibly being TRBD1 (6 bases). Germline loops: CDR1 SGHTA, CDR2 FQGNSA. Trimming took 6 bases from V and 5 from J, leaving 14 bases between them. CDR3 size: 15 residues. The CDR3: CASSRRGLDNSPLHF. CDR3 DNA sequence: TGTGCCAGCAGTCGCAGGGGATTGGATAATTCACCCCTCCACTTT. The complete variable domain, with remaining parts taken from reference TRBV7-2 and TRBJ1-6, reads GAGVSQSPSNKVTEKGKDVELRCDPISGHTALYWYRQSLGQGLEFLIYFQGNSAPDKSGLPSDRFSAERTGGSVSTLTIQRTQQEDSAVYLCASSRRGLDNSPLHFGNGTRLTVT.

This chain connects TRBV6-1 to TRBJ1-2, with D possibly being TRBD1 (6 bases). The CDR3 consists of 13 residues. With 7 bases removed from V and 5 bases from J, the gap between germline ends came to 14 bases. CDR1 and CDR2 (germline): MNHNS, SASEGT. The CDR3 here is CASNWQGLYGYTF. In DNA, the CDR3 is TGTGCCAGCAACTGGCAGGGGCTGTATGGCTACACCTTC.

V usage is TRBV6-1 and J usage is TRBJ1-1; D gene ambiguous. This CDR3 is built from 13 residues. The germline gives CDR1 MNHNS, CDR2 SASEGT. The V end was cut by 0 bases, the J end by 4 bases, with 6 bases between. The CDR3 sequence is CASSEARGTEAFF. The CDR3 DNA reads TGTGCCAGCAGTGAAGCGCGGGGCACTGAAGCTTTCTTT.

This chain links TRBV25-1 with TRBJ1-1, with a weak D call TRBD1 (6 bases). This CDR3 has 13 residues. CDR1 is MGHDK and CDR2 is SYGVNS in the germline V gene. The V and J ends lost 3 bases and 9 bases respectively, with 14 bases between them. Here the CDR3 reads CASSDGGGGQAFF. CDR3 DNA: TGTGCCAGCAGTGATGGGGGCGGAGGCCAAGCTTTCTTT.

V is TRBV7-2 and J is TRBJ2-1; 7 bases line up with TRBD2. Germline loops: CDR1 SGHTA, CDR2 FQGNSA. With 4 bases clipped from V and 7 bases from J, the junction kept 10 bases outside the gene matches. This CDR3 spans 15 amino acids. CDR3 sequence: CASSSSWGGFNEQFF. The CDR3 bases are TGTGCCAGCAGCTCAAGCTGGGGGGGTTTTAATGAGCAGTTCTTC.

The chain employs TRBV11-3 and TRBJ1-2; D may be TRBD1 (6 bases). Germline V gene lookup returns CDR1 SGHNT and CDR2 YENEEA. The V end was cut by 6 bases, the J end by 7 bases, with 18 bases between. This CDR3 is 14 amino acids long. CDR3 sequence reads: CASSCNRRGRGYTF. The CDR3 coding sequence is TGTGCCAGCAGTTGTAATCGCAGGGGACGTGGCTACACCTTC.

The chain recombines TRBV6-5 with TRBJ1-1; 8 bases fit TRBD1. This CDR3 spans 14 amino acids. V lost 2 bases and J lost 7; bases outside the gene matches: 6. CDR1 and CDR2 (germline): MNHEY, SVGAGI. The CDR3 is CASSYPDRGGEAFF. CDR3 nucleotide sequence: TGTGCCAGCAGTTACCCCGACAGGGGCGGTGAAGCTTTCTTT.

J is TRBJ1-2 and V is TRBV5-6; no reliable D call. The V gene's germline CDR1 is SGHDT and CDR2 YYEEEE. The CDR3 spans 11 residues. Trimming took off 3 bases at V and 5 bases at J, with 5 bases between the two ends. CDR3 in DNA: TGTGCCAGCAGCTGGCAGTATGGCTACACCTTC. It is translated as CASSWQYGYTF.

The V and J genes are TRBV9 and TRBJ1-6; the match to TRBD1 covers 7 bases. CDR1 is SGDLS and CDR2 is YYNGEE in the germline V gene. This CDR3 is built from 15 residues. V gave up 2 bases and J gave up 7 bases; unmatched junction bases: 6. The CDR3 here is CASSVEGAQNSPLHF. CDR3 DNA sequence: TGTGCCAGCAGCGTTGAGGGGGCGCAAAATTCACCCCTCCACTTT.

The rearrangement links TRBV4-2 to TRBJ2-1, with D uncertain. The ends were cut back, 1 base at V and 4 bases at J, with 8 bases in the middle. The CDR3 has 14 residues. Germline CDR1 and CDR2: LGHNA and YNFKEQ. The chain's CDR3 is CASSQGMTYNEQFF. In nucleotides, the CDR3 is TGTGCCAGCAGCCAAGGTATGACTTACAATGAGCAGTTCTTC.

The CDR3 region is CASRVAGVNTEAFF. CDR3 coding DNA: TGTGCCAGCAGGGTGGCAGGGGTGAACACTGAAGCTTTCTTT. V and J are TRBV6-5 and TRBJ1-1; D may be TRBD1 (6 bases). This CDR3 is 14 amino acids long. Germline V gene sequence: CDR1 MNHEY, CDR2 SVGAGI. Between the trimmed V and J ends, which lost 6 bases and 0 bases, there was a span of 11 bases.